This T cell receptor (beta chain) was recovered during a study of blood T cell repertoires in COVID-19. Study-level information: COVID-19 samples collected from the United States, Italy and Spain covered acute and convalescent phases. Nucleic acid was either cDNA or gDNA, and it came from T cells, B-cell-depleted T cells, or PBMCs.

V lost 2 bases and J lost 8; bases outside the gene matches: 3. Germline values: CDR1 ENHRY, CDR2 SYGVKD. There are 14 residues in the CDR3. In the original processing: Using reference gene primer amplification, nucleated cell counts were estimated. Sequencing used immunoSEQ multiplex PCR; TCRdb keeps in-frame clones, though not all of them. The V and J calls and clone size were taken over from that table, and D and trimming were inferred from the DNA. This sample has about 38,000 clones, with about 91% found just once. Sequenced sample: peripheral blood. The origin of this receptor is a human donor in a cohort sampled during active COVID-19. V and J are TRBV10-3 and TRBJ1-4; 9 bases fit TRBD1. This CDR3 is CAISETGQGEKLFF. The CDR3 DNA sequence: TGTGCCATCAGTGAGACTGGACAGGGGGAAAAACTGTTTTTT.